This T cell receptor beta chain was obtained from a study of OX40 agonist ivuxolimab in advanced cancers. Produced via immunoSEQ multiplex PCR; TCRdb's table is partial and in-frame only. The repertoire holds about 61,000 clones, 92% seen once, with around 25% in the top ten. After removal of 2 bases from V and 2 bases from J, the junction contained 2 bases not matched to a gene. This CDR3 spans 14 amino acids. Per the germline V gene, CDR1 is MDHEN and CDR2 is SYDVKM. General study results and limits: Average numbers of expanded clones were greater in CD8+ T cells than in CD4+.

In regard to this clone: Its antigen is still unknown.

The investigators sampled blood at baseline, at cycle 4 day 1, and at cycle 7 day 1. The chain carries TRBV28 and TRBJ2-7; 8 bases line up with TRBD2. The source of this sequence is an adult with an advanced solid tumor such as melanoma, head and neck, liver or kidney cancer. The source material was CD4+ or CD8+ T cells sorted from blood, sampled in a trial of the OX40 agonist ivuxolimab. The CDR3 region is CASSLAGGPYEQYF. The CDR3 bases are TGTGCCAGCAGTTTAGCGGGGGGTCCCTACGAGCAGTACTTC.